The text below deals with one T cell receptor (beta chain). Its target is not known. The record originates from a study of ipilimumab plus nivolumab after autologous stem cell transplantation. Study summary: Typical patient got four to six ipilimumab doses and roughly 8 nivolumab doses (median).

Ipilimumab, 1 mg/kg, started 14 to 28 days after autologous transplant. Patients got 3 mg/kg IV nivolumab weeks 1, 4, 7, 10, then biweekly through week 26. Findings and limits, study-wide: Per the authors, repertoire, Treg and microbiota data justify further study.

TCRdb keeps only in-frame clones here, not all; method: immunoSEQ multiplex PCR. The sample holds about 84,000 clones, 83% seen once. Germline trimming cut 2 bases from V and 1 base from J; bases unmatched to any gene: 5. This CDR3 contains 16 residues. Germline V lookup: CDR1 SGHTA, CDR2 FQGNSA. The TCR sequence derives from a male donor with diffuse large B-cell lymphoma. The chain has TRBV7-2 and TRBJ2-5; TRBD2 matches 9 bases. The specimen comprised PBMCs, sampled in a trial of ipilimumab plus nivolumab as post-transplant consolidation. CDR3 coding DNA: TGTGCCAGCAGCTTAAATGGCGGGGGGGGCCAAGAGACCCAGTACTTC. Translation: CASSLNGGGGQETQYF.